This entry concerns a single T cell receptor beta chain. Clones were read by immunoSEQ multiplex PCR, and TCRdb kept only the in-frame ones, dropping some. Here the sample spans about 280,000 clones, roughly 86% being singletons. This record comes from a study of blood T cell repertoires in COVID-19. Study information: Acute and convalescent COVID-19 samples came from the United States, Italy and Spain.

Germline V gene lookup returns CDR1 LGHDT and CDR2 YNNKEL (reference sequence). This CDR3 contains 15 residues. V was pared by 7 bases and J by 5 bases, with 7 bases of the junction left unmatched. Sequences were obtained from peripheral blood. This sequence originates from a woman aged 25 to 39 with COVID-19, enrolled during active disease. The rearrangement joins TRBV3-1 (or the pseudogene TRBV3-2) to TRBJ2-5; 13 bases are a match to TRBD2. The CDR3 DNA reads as TGTGCCAGCACGACCCTACTAGCGGGGGGGGAGACCCAGTACTTC. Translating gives CASTTLLAGGETQYF.